The next 25 T cell receptor beta chains were all read from a single sample in a study of T cell repertoires in ileal Crohn's disease. Only in-frame clones appear in the TCRdb table, and some are missing; sequencing was by immunoSEQ multiplex PCR. The table records fewer than 10,000 clones, 80% of them present only once. Sequencing was carried out using ileal tissue. The receptors stem from an adult with Crohn's disease.

This clone was detected only once. The chain links TRBV27 to TRBJ1-3; perhaps TRBD1 as D (6 bases). The CDR3 sequence is 15 residues long. Trimming left V 5 bases short and J 0 bases short, with 11 bases between. The germline CDR1 and CDR2 sequences are MNHEY and SMNVEV (reference sequence). Here the CDR3 DNA reads TGTGCCAGCAGTCCACAGGGTTTCTCTGGAAACACCATATATTTT. Protein: CASSPQGFSGNTIYF.

V is TRBV28 and J is TRBJ1-4, with a weak D call TRBD1 (6 bases). Trimming pared 9 bases from V and 7 bases from J, leaving 24 bases between. The CDR3 length is 16 residues. CDR1 and CDR2 from the germline V gene are MDHEN and SYDVKM. CDR3 protein: CASAIARGGRSEKLFF. CDR3 coding DNA: TGTGCCAGTGCTATCGCCCGCGGGGGGCGCAGTGAAAAACTGTTTTTT.

This clone turned up a few times. The chain is built from TRBV11-2 and TRBJ2-7, with D perhaps matching TRBD1 or TRBD2 (5 bases each). V gave up 5 bases and J gave up 7 bases, with 18 bases separating them. Germline V CDR1 and CDR2: SGHAT, FQNNGV. CDR3 length equals 14 residues. In nucleotides, the CDR3 is TGTGCCAGCAGCCCCCAGGGCGTCCCGGGGGAGCAGTACTTC. This encodes CASSPQGVPGEQYF.

A note on this clone: The sample carries other DNA sequences with the same CDR3. The gene calls are TRBV27 and TRBJ1-5; the D is unclear. Germline values: CDR1 MNHEY, CDR2 SMNVEV (reference sequence). The CDR3 loop spans 14 amino acids. V was trimmed by 0 bases and J by 2 bases, leaving 5 bases between them. The CDR3 region has the DNA TGTGCCAGCAGTTTATCTGGGGGCAATCAGCCCCAGCATTTT. As protein: CASSLSGGNQPQHF.

This rearrangement joins TRBV28 to TRBJ2-7, with a weak D call TRBD1 (6 bases). CDR3 length equals 17 residues. Germline V gene data show CDR1 as MDHEN and CDR2 as SYDVKM. V lost 5 bases and J lost 3, with 23 bases in between. The CDR3 DNA sequence: TGTGCCAGCAGTGAGACGATGATCGGGACACTCCTCTACGAGCAGTACTTC. Translation: CASSETMIGTLLYEQYF.

The V gene is TRBV19, the J gene TRBJ2-4, with TRBD1 as a possible D gene (6 bases). From germline, CDR1 is LNHDA and CDR2 SQIVND (reference sequence). V dropped 8 bases and J dropped 7 bases, with 9 bases sitting between them. The CDR3 consists of 11 residues. The CDR3 loop is CASGGGNIQYF. The CDR3, as DNA: TGTGCCAGTGGGGGCGGGAACATTCAGTACTTC.

The chain carries TRBV20-1 and TRBJ2-7, with D possibly TRBD2 on 6 matching bases. Germline CDR1 and CDR2: DFQATT and SNEGSKA (reference sequence). The V and J ends lost 7 bases and 2 bases respectively, with 9 bases between them. The CDR3 is made up of 11 amino acids. This CDR3 is CSGLVAYEQYF. The DNA for the CDR3 is TGCAGTGGACTAGTAGCCTACGAGCAGTACTTC.

This clone has only one observation. V usage is TRBV2 and J usage is TRBJ2-7; 7 nucleotides agree with TRBD1. J lost 6 bases, V lost 5 bases, and 13 bases had no gene match. This CDR3 region has 15 residues. CDR1 is SNHLY, CDR2 FYNNEI, per germline. The CDR3 nucleotides read TGTGCCAGCAGTCCCCGGGGCTTTACAGGGGCCGAGCAGTACTTC. Translated: CASSPRGFTGAEQYF. The whole variable domain, remainder taken from reference TRBV2 and TRBJ2-7, is EPEVTQTPSHQVTQMGQEVILRCVPISNHLYFYWYRQILGQKVEFLVSFYNNEISEKSEIFDDQFSVERPDGSNFTLKIRSTKLEDSAMYFCASSPRGFTGAEQYFGPGTRLTVT.

The rearrangement uses TRBV14 and TRBJ1-1; D is undetermined. Trimming pared 1 base from V and 5 bases from J, leaving 14 bases between. The germline V gene encodes CDR1 SGHDN and CDR2 FVKESK. The CDR3 loop spans 15 amino acids. The CDR3 DNA sequence: TGTGCCAGCAGCCAAGTATCAGGCTCACGGACTGAAGCTTTCTTT. Translation: CASSQVSGSRTEAFF.

This rearrangement joins TRBV11-3 to TRBJ1-1; 10 nucleotides agree with TRBD1. The CDR3 covers 15 residues. CDR1 and CDR2 from the germline V gene are SGHNT and YENEEA. V was pared by 5 bases and J by 5 bases, with 8 bases of the junction left unmatched. The CDR3: CASSPRQGAGTEAFF. The CDR3 DNA sequence: TGTGCCAGCAGCCCCAGACAGGGGGCCGGTACTGAAGCTTTCTTT.

This chain uses TRBV6-6 with TRBJ1-4, with D perhaps TRBD1 (6 bases). There are 15 residues in the CDR3. V shed 6 bases and J shed 6 bases, with 17 bases lying between them. Germline loops: CDR1 MNHNY, CDR2 SVGAGI (reference sequence). The CDR3 is CASRPTGTQDEKLFF. DNA for the CDR3: TGTGCCAGCAGACCTACAGGGACTCAAGATGAAAAACTGTTTTTT.

The chain uses TRBV7-3 and TRBJ2-1, with 8 bases that match TRBD2. V shed 7 bases and J 3 bases; nucleotides not matched to a gene: 11. Germline assignment: CDR1 SGHTA and CDR2 FQGTGA. CDR3 size: 16 residues. The DNA for the CDR3 is TGTGCCAGCACCGACCCGGGGGGGGTGGGCTACAATGAGCAGTTCTTC. This codes for CASTDPGGVGYNEQFF. The entire variable domain, with the rest obtained from reference TRBV7-3 and TRBJ2-1, is as follows: GAGVSQTPSNKVTEKGKYVELRCDPISGHTALYWYRQSLGQGPEFLIYFQGTGAADDSGLPNDRFFAVRPEGSVSTLKIQRTERGDSAVYLCASTDPGGVGYNEQFFGPGTRLTVL.

J is TRBJ1-3 and V is TRBV9; 7 positions agree with TRBD1. The CDR3 runs 15 residues. CDR1 and CDR2 from the germline V gene are SGDLS and YYNGEE. V lost 4 bases to trimming and J lost 0 bases; unmatched junction nucleotides: 4. This chain's CDR3 is CASSPDRASGNTIYF. For the CDR3, the DNA is TGTGCCAGCAGCCCTGACAGGGCCTCTGGAAACACCATATATTTT.

In its sample, this clone ranks as medium-sized (0.01 to 0.1%). The gene calls are TRBV7-9 and TRBJ1-2; the match to TRBD1 covers 8 bases. The trim removed 5 bases at V and 4 bases at J, leaving 12 bases unmatched. The CDR3 extends over 16 amino acids. Germline CDR1 reads SEHNR; CDR2 reads FQNEAQ (reference sequence). Here the CDR3 reads CASSDTTGTGIYGYTF. As DNA, the CDR3 is TGTGCCAGCAGCGATACTACCGGGACAGGAATCTATGGCTACACCTTC.

The chain is built from TRBV7-3 and TRBJ2-7, with a possible D match to TRBD1 (6 bases). The ends were cut back, 11 bases at V and 2 bases at J, with 25 bases in the middle. Germline V gene data show CDR1 as SGHTA and CDR2 as FQGTGA. The CDR3 consists of 16 residues. The DNA for the CDR3 is TGTGCCCGCCGGGAAACGAAGGGGGTCCTAACCTACGAGCAGTACTTC. Residues: CARRETKGVLTYEQYF.

The V call is TRBV7-3, the J call TRBJ2-2; TRBD1 is a possible D gene (5 bases). Trimming took off 3 bases at V and 0 bases at J, with 8 bases between the two ends. This CDR3 has 15 amino acids. Germline V gene data show CDR1 as SGHTA and CDR2 as FQGTGA. The CDR3 coding sequence is TGTGCCAGCAGCTTGCAGGGATCGAACACCGGGGAGCTGTTTTTT. This gives the protein CASSLQGSNTGELFF.

This chain uses TRBV19 with TRBJ1-2, with a possible D match to TRBD1 (5 bases). This CDR3 has 14 residues. Germline V CDR1 and CDR2: LNHDA, SQIVND (reference sequence). V gave up 2 bases and J gave up 4 bases, with 11 bases separating them. The chain's CDR3 is CASSIKGRIYGYTF. CDR3 nucleotides: TGTGCCAGTAGTATAAAGGGGCGTATCTATGGCTACACCTTC. The entire variable domain, with the rest obtained from reference TRBV19 and TRBJ1-2, is as follows: DGGITQSPKYLFRKEGQNVTLSCEQNLNHDAMYWYRQDPGQGLRLIYYSQIVNDFQKGDIAEGYSVSREKKESFPLTVTSAQKNPTAFYLCASSIKGRIYGYTFGSGTRLTVV.

The chain joins TRBV7-6 to TRBJ2-2; D uncertain. The CDR3 is 13 residues long. The germline V gene encodes CDR1 SGHVS and CDR2 FNYEAQ. V was cut by 2 bases and J by 5 bases, with 6 bases left in between. In DNA, the CDR3 is TGTGCCAGCAGCTTACAAAGGACCGGGGAGCTGTTTTTT. Encoded protein: CASSLQRTGELFF.

V gene TRBV19 combines with J gene TRBJ2-5; D gene ambiguous. Trimming removed 4 bases at V and 0 bases at J, with 3 bases between. Germline CDR1 is LNHDA and CDR2 is SQIVND (reference sequence). The CDR3 covers 12 residues. The CDR3 sequence is CASSTDQETQYF. Written as DNA, the CDR3 is TGTGCCAGTAGTACGGACCAAGAGACCCAGTACTTC.

The chain links TRBV4-1 to TRBJ2-2; the match to TRBD2 covers 7 bases. CDR1 and CDR2 (germline): MGHRA, YSYEKL. The CDR3 totals 13 residues. J gave up 6 bases and V 2 bases, and 0 bases lay outside the gene matches. CDR3 region: CASSQTSAGELFF. The DNA of the CDR3 is TGCGCCAGCAGCCAAACTAGCGCCGGGGAGCTGTTTTTT.

This rearrangement joins TRBV10-3 to TRBJ2-4; D gene unclear. The germline V gene has CDR1 ENHRY and CDR2 SYGVKD. The CDR3 is made up of 13 amino acids. V dropped 3 bases and J dropped 5 bases, with 8 bases sitting between them. The CDR3 loop is CAISEELENIQYF. The CDR3 DNA reads TGTGCCATCAGTGAAGAGCTAGAAAACATTCAGTACTTC.

V usage is TRBV6-1 and J usage is TRBJ2-7; TRBD2 might be the D (5 bases). This CDR3 has 14 residues. Germline lookup yields CDR1 MNHNS and CDR2 SASEGT. Trimming left V 1 base short and J 0 bases short, with 7 bases between. CDR3 amino acids: CASSEGESSYEQYF. DNA for the CDR3: TGTGCCAGCAGTGAAGGGGAGAGCTCCTACGAGCAGTACTTC.

The chain recombines TRBV5-4 with TRBJ2-3; D possibly uses TRBD1 or TRBD2 (5 bases each). The CDR3 runs to 14 residues. The V and J ends lost 4 bases and 4 bases respectively, with 13 bases between them. Germline lookup yields CDR1 SGHNT and CDR2 YYREEE (reference sequence). The CDR3 loop reads CASSHGGGSDTQYF. CDR3 coding DNA: TGTGCCAGCAGCCACGGTGGGGGATCAGATACGCAGTATTTT.

The CDR3 nucleotides read TGCGCCAGCAGCCGTTCGGGGGCGCGAGACACCGGGGAGCTGTTTTTT. It yields the protein CASSRSGARDTGELFF. The chain couples TRBV5-1 to TRBJ2-2, with D tentatively TRBD1 or TRBD2 (6 bases each). CDR1 is SGHRS and CDR2 is YFSETQ in the germline V gene. The length of the CDR3 is 16 residues. Trimming took off 4 bases at V and 3 bases at J, with 16 bases between the two ends. The variable domain in full, with the rest retrieved from reference TRBV5-1 and TRBJ2-2, is KAGVTQTPRYLIKTRGQQVTLSCSPISGHRSVSWYQQTPGQGLQFLFEYFSETQRNKGNFPGRFSGRQFSNSRSEMNVSTLELGDSALYLCASSRSGARDTGELFFGEGSRLTVL.

This clone was detected only once. This sequence joins TRBV19 and TRBJ1-5; 8 bases match TRBD1. With 7 bases clipped from V and 4 bases from J, the junction kept 3 bases outside the gene matches. The germline gives CDR1 LNHDA, CDR2 SQIVND (reference sequence). The CDR3 consists of 13 residues. The DNA for the CDR3 is TGTGCCAGTAAGGGGACAGGTAATCAGCCCCAGCATTTT. Translation: CASKGTGNQPQHF.